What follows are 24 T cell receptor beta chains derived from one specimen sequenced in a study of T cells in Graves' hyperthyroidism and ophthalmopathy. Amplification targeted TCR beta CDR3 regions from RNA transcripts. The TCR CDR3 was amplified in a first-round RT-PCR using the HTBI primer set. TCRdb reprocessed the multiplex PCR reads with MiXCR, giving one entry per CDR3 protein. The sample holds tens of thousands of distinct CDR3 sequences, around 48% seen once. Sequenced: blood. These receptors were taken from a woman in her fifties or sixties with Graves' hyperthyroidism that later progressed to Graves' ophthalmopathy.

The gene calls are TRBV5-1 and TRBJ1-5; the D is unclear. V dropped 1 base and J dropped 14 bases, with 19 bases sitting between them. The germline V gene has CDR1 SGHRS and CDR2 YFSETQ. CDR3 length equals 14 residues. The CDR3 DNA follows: TGCGCCAGCAGCTTGTTGTCGGGAGGGAACAATGAGCATTTT. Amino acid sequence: CASSLLSGGNNEHF. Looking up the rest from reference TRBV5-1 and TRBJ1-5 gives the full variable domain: KAGVTQTPRYLIKTRGQQVTLSCSPISGHRSVSWYQQTPGQGLQFLFEYFSETQRNKGNFPGRFSGRQFSNSRSEMNVSTLELGDSALYLCASSLLSGGNNEHFGDGTRLSIL.

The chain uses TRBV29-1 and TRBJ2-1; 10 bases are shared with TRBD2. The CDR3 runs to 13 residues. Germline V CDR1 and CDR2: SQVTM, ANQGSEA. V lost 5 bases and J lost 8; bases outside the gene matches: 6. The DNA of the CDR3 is TGCAGCGTTCGATCTAGCGGGAGTCATGAGCAGTTCTTC. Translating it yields CSVRSSGSHEQFF.

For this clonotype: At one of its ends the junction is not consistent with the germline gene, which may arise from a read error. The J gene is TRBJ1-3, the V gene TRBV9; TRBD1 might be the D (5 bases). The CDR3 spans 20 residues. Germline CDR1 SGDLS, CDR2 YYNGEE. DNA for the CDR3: TGCGCCAGCAGCCAAGAAGGGGCAAGCTTGGGGGTTCTCGGAGGAAACGCCATATATTTT. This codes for CASSQEGASLGVLGGNAIYF.

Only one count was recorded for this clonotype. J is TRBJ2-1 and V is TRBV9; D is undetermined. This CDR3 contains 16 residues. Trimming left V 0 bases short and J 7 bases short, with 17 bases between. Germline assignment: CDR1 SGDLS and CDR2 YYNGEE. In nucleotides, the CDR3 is TGTGCCAGCAGCGTAGATGGCAGAGCTAGTTCGAATGAGCAGTTCTTC. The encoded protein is CASSVDGRASSNEQFF.

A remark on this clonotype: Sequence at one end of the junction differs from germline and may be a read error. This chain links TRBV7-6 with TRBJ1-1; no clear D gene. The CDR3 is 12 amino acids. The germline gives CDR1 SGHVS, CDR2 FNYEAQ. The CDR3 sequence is CAGSLVGTEAFF. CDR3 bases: TGTGCCGGCAGCTTGGTGGGGACTGAAGCTTTCTTT.

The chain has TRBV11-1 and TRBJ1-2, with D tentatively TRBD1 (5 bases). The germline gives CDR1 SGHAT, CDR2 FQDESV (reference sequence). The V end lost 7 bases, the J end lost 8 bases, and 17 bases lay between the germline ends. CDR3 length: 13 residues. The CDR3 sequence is CASTLNGGLGYTF. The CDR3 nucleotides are TGTGCCAGCACCCTAAATGGGGGGTTAGGCTACACCTTC.

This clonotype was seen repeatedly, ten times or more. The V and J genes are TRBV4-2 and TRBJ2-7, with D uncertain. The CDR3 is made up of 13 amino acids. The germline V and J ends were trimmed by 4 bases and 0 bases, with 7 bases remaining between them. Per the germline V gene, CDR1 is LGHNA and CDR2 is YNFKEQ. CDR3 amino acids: CASSPDTSYEQYF. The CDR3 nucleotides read TGTGCCAGCAGCCCCGACACCTCCTACGAGCAGTACTTC.

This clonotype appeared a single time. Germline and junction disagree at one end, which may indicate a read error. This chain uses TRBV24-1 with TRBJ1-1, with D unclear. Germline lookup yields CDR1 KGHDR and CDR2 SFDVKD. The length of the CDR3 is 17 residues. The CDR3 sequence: CDTSELLPGPENTEAFF. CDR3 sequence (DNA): TGTGACACCAGTGAATTGTTGCCCGGGCCGGAAAACACTGAAGCTTTCTTT.

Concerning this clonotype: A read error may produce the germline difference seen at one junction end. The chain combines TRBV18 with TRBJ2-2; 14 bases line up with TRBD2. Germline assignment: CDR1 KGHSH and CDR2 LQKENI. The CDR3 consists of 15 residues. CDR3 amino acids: CASSWTSGRPGELSF. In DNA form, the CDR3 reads TGTGCCAGCTCTTGGACTAGCGGGAGGCCCGGGGAGCTGTCTTTT. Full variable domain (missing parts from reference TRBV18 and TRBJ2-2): NAGVMQNPRHLVRRRGQEARLRCSPMKGHSHVYWYRQLPEEGLKFMVYLQKENIIDESGMPKERFSAEFPKEGPSILRIQQVVRGDSAAYFCASSWTSGRPGELSFGEGSRLTVL.

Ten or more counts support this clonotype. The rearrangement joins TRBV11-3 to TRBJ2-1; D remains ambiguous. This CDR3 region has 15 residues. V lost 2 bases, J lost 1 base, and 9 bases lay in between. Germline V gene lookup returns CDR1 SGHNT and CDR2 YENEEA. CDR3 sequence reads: CASSLSQISYNEQFF. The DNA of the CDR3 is TGTGCCAGCAGCTTAAGCCAGATATCCTACAATGAGCAGTTCTTC.

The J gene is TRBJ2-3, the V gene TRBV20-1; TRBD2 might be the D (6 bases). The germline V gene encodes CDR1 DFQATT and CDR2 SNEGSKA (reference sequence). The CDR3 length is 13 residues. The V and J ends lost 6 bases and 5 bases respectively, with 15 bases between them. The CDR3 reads CSASYRELDTQYF. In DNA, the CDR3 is TGCAGTGCCAGTTACCGGGAGTTAGATACGCAGTATTTT.

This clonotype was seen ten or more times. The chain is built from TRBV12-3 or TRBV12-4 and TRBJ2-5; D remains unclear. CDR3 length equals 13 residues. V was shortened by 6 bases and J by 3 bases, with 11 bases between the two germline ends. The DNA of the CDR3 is TGTGCCAGCAGCTACGACTGGGAAGAGACCCAGTACTTC. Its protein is CASSYDWEETQYF.

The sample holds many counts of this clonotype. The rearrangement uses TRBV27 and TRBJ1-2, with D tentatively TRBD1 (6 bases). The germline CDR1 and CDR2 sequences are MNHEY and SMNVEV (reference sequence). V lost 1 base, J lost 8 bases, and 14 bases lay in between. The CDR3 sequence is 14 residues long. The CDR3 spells CASSLYPQTGGYTF. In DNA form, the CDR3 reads TGTGCCAGCAGTTTATACCCTCAAACAGGGGGCTACACCTTC.

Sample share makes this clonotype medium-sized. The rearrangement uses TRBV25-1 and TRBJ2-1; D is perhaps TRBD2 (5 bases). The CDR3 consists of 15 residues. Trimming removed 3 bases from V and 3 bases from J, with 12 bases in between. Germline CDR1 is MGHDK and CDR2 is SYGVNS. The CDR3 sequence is CASSDGSSHYNEQFF. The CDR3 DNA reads TGTGCCAGCAGTGATGGGAGTTCCCACTACAATGAGCAGTTCTTC.

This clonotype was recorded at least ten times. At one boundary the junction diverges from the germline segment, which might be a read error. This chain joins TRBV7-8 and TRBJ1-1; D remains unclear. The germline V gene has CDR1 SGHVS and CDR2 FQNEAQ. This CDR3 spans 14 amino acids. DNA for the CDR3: TGTGCCAGCAGCTTAGGGGGTGGGAACCCTGAAGCTTTCTTT. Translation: CASSLGGGNPEAFF.

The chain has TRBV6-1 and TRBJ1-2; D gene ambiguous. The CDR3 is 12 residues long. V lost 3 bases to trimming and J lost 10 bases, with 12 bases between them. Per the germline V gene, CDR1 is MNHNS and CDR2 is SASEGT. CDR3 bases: TGTGCCAGCAGTGAGTCGGAGATCGTCTACACCTTC. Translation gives CASSESEIVYTF.

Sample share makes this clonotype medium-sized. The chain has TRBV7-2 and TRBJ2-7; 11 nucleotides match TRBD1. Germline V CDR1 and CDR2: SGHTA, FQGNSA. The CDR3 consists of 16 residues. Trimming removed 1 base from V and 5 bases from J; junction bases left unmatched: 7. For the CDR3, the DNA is TGTGCCAGCAGCTTAGGGATCCCGGACAGGGGGCACGAGCAGTACTTC. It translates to CASSLGIPDRGHEQYF.

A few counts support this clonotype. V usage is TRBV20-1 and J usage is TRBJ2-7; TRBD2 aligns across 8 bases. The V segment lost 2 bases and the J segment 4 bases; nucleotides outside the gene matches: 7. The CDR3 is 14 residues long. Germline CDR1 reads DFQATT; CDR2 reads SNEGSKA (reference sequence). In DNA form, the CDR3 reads TGCAGTGCTAGACACAGGACGGGAGGGTACGAGCAGTACTTC. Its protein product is CSARHRTGGYEQYF.

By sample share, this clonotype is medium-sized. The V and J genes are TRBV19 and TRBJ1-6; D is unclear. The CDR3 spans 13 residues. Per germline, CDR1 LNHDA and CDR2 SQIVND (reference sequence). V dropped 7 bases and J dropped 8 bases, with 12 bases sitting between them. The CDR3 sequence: CASTDLDYSPLHF. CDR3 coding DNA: TGTGCCAGTACTGATCTCGACTATTCACCCCTCCACTTT.

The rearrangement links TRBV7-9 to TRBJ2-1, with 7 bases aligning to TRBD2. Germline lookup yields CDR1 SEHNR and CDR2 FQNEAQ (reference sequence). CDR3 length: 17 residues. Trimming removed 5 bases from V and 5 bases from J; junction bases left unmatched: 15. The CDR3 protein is CASSRFALAERNNEQFF. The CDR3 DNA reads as TGTGCCAGCAGCCGATTCGCCCTAGCGGAGAGAAACAATGAGCAGTTCTTC.

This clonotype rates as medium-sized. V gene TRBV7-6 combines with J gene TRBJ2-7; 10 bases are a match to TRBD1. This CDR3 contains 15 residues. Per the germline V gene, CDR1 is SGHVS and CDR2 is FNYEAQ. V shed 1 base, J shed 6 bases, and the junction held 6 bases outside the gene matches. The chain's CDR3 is CASSLGGTGVSEQYF. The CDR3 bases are TGTGCCAGCAGCTTAGGCGGGACAGGGGTAAGCGAGCAGTACTTC. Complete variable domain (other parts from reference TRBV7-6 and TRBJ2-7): GAGVSQSPRYKVTKRGQDVALRCDPISGHVSLYWYRQALGQGPEFLTYFNYEAQQDKSGLPNDRFSAERPEGSISTLTIQRTEQRDSAMYRCASSLGGTGVSEQYFGPGTRLTVT.

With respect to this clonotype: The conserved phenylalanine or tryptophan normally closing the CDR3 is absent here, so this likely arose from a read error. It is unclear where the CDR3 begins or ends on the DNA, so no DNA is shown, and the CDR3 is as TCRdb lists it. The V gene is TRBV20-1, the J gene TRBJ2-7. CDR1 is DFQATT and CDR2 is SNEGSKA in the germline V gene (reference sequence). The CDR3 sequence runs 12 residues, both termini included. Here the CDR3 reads CSAIESSYEQYS.

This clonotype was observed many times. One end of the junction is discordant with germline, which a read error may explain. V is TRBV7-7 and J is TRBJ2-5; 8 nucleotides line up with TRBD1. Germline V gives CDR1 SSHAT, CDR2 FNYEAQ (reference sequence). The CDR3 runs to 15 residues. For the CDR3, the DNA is TGTGCTAGCAGCTTAAGTTCAGGGGGCTTTGAGACCCAGTACTTC. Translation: CASSLSSGGFETQYF.

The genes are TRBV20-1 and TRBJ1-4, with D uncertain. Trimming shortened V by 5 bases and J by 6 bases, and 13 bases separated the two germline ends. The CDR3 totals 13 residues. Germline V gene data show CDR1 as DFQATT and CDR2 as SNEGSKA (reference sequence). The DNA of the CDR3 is TGCAGTGCTCGGATTGGACTGGATGAAAAACTGTTTTTT. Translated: CSARIGLDEKLFF.